This T cell receptor (beta chain) was retrieved from a study of cytomegalovirus exposure and HLA in healthy donors. Study-wide results and limits: In vitro checks showed that three CMV-associated chains really do target CMV antigens. Presence/absence comparisons presumed near-even sequencing depth among donors. Within an earlier analysis, most TCR beta V segments proved productive either about 90% or about 30% of the time.

Of note for this clone: Its antigen is unidentified.

The CDR3 is made up of 17 amino acids. Germline loops: CDR1 SNHLY, CDR2 FYNNEI. J gave up 7 bases and V 0 bases, and 8 bases lay outside the gene matches. The PCR was carried out with 60 Vbeta primers and 13 Jbeta primers. Sequencing was performed with immunoSEQ multiplex PCR; in TCRdb, only in-frame clones are kept and a portion is missing. The repertoire includes about 130,000 clones, approximately 85% of them detected once, and roughly 1.8% sits in the top ten. This TCR was recovered from a boy aged 10-17 years in good health and CMV-seronegative. Specimen: PBMCs. The chain combines TRBV2 with TRBJ2-1, with TRBD2 identical over 11 bases. CDR3: CASSEALLAGGRNEQFF. As DNA, the CDR3 is TGTGCCAGCAGTGAAGCGCTTCTAGCGGGGGGTAGAAATGAGCAGTTCTTC.